This T cell receptor beta chain was identified during a study of beta chain features in type 1 diabetes (dated by TCRdb to 2017 to 2018). For the wider study: Mean age, gender distribution, total cell number and subset yield did not differ between patients and healthy donors. Whereas all 28 donors provided naive and central memory subsets, regulatory and stem cell-like memory subsets were isolated from just 8 patients and roughly 8 healthy donors. In the study, TCRB repertoires of sorted circulating CD4+ T cell subsets from recently diagnosed type 1 diabetes patients were compared with those of matched healthy donors. A total of roughly 110 million sorted cells were examined across all samples, and the number of cells per subset was strongly correlated with RNA yield. The investigation overall reported the following: At VDJ recombination sites, type 1 diabetes patients had fewer insertions and more deleted nucleotides, which implies abnormalities in thymic rearrangement. Type 1 diabetes patients showed a moderate but significant shortening of TCRB CDR3 length in all four CD4+ subsets. Because small numbers of individuals were included in the HLA sub-analyses, any influence of HLA type on TCRB rearrangement was left unresolved. Shorter templates might have been favored by PCR, but patient and control samples were amplified and corrected together, so both groups would have been affected equally by any skew. The naive, central memory and regulatory TCRB repertoires appeared to resemble one another more closely among patients than among healthy donors. Because cDNA rather than genomic DNA was sequenced, highly expressing activated cells could have been over-represented, although no difference in activation and CD3 levels was found between groups.

This clone was recorded many times. Its antigen is unknown. Base qualities were left out, and no much larger clone turns up one base away. The entire amount of isolated RNA was reverse transcribed using the High Capacity cDNA Reverse Transcription Kit, so the sequenced TCRB transcripts were expressed ones. Naive, central memory and regulatory T cell samples underwent deep immunoSEQ sequencing, averaging around 3.9 million total reads per sample. After sorted cells were lysed in RLT buffer, RNA was extracted with DNase-treated RNeasy Micro or Mini kits, with the choice depending on cell number. To prevent cross-contamination, every cell subset was processed on its own, while patient and healthy donor samples were processed together. TCRB sequences were amplified from cDNA with the immunoSEQ multiplex PCR, producing 87-bp fragments spanning the CDR3 region. Sequencing of the amplicons was performed on the Illumina HiSeq platform. The paper's data handling went like this. Synthetic template baselines were used to correct PCR bias computationally, reads within Hamming distance 2 were collapsed together, and singletons that could not be merged were discarded. Reads were aligned against IMGT to assign V, D and J genes, CDR3 length and insertions or deletions at six rearrangement sites. Within each subset, clonotype counts were normalized to sorted cell number, and only after that were true diversity and Gini coefficients computed with the tcR R package. The overlap coefficient, calculated on TCRB nucleotide sequences, was used to measure repertoire sharing. TCRdb obtained this table from immuneACCESS and retained in-frame rearrangements with V and J assigned. These tables miss some clones; where compared with another copy, unresolved V genes account for less than half of the shortfall, and the remainder is unexplained. The V and J calls and clone size were taken over from that table, and D and trimming were inferred from the DNA. The sample table shows over 150,000 clones, and 10% are seen once. 0.45% to 0.5% of the sample goes to the ten largest clones.

Trimming leaves V shorter by 4 bases and J shorter by 3 bases, with the junction holding 8 bases beyond the gene matches. Its CDR3 holds 15 amino acids, cysteine through phenylalanine. Just the 45-base CDR3 DNA is kept, in frame starting at base 1. CDR1 and CDR2 were assigned from the germline V gene (reference sequence) as LNHDA and SQIVND. Each donor gave one peripheral blood draw, averaging approximately 0.11 L, which was collected into heparinised tubes. A BD FACSAria II and a panel including CD45RO, CCR7, CD25, CD127, CD95 and CD27 were used to sort naive, central memory, regulatory and stem cell-like memory CD4+ T cells. Every sorted population had a purity above 95%. PBMCs were isolated right away by Lymphoprep density gradient centrifugation and were stained directly, without culture. To minimize batch effects, samples were stained and sorted in pairs, one healthy donor with one patient per experiment.

The specimen was central memory CD4+ T cells from blood. The sequence came from a man aged 30 to 39 with type 1 diabetes. The V and J genes are TRBV19 and TRBJ2-7, and TRBD1 matches 8 of the central bases. The sequenced DNA is TGTGCCAGTAGTACCAAACTCACAGGGGGCTACGAGCAGTACTTC. Its protein reads: CASSTKLTGGYEQYF.